This is a list of T cell receptor beta chains from one sample in a study of blood T cells in healthy people across ages. TCRdb redid the calling of the 5' RACE reads with MiXCR, one entry per CDR3 protein. The sample lists around 1,100,000 distinct CDR3 sequences, more than 30% seen once, with around 13% in the top ten. The sequenced sample was blood. Source of these receptors: a man younger than 35 in good health. The CDR3 runs from the conserved cysteine through the conserved F or W. D genes are given only for firm matches. Clone size is stated in some rows and not others, as once, few, many or a class when expanded.

CDR3: CASSYRGGTENTEAFF
DNA: TGTGCCAGCAGTTACCGTGGCGGGACAGAGAACACTGAAGCTTTCTTT
length: 16
size: once
V: TRBV6-5
D: TRBD1
J: TRBJ1-1

CDR3: CASSNDRGRDTQYF
DNA: TGTGCCAGCAGCAACGACAGGGGACGAGATACGCAGTATTTT
length: 14
size: NA
V: TRBV5-7
D: TRBD1
J: TRBJ2-3

CDR3: CASRPDNNEQYF
DNA: TGCGCCAGCCGACCTGACAACAATGAGCAGTACTTC
length: 12
size: once
V: TRBV5-1
D: NA
J: TRBJ2-7

CDR3: CSARGVEGDTEAFF
DNA: TGCAGTGCTAGAGGAGTTGAAGGGGACACTGAAGCTTTCTTT
length: 14
size: many
V: TRBV20-1
D: NA
J: TRBJ1-1

CDR3: CASSLTGTGHNEQYF
DNA: TGCGCCAGCAGCTTGACCGGGACAGGGCACAATGAGCAGTACTTC
length: 15
size: NA
V: TRBV5-1
D: TRBD1
J: TRBJ2-7

CDR3: CASSLGQSGYTF
DNA: TGTGCCAGCAGCCTTGGACAGAGTGGCTACACCTTC
length: 12
size: many
V: TRBV7-9
D: NA
J: TRBJ1-2

CDR3: CASSSETGTGIDEQYF
DNA: TGTGCCAGCAGCTCAGAAACCGGGACAGGGATCGATGAGCAGTACTTC
length: 16
size: NA
V: TRBV7-7
D: TRBD1
J: TRBJ2-5

CDR3: CASSERRHGQETQYF
DNA: TGTGCCAGCAGCGAAAGGAGGCATGGCCAAGAGACCCAGTACTTC
length: 15
size: NA
V: TRBV2
D: NA
J: TRBJ2-5

CDR3: CASSVDADSYEQYF
DNA: TGCGCCAGCAGCGTAGATGCTGATTCCTACGAGCAGTACTTC
length: 14
size: few
V: TRBV5-1
D: NA
J: TRBJ2-7

CDR3: CASGLEGRTDPHYGYTF
DNA: TGCGCCAGCGGCTTGGAGGGTAGGACAGATCCCCACTATGGCTACACCTTC
length: 17
size: NA
V: TRBV5-1
D: NA
J: TRBJ1-2

CDR3: CASSWESGTGQFF
DNA: TGCGCCAGCAGCTGGGAATCAGGGACAGGGCAGTTCTTC
length: 13
size: NA
V: TRBV5-1
D: TRBD1
J: TRBJ2-1

CDR3: CASSIGISETQYF
DNA: TGTGCCAGCAGCATAGGGATATCGGAGACCCAGTACTTC
length: 13
size: many
V: TRBV7-8
D: NA
J: TRBJ2-5

CDR3: CASIGPGHPNQPQHF
DNA: TGTGCCAGCATAGGGCCGGGACACCCAAATCAGCCCCAGCATTTT
length: 15
size: NA
V: TRBV12-3/TRBV12-4
D: NA
J: TRBJ1-5

CDR3: CASSLAGKTYSEQFF
DNA: TGTGCCAGCAGCTTAGCGGGTAAGACCTACAGTGAGCAGTTCTTC
length: 15
size: NA
V: TRBV7-9
D: NA
J: TRBJ2-1

CDR3: CASSLRQGLVAKNIQYF
DNA: TGTGCCAGCAGCTTGCGACAGGGGCTGGTAGCCAAAAACATTCAGTACTTC
length: 17
size: many
V: TRBV13
D: TRBD1
J: TRBJ2-4

CDR3: CASSLGGTGANTEAFF
DNA: TGTGCCAGCAGCTTAGGGGGGACGGGAGCGAACACTGAAGCTTTCTTT
length: 16
size: NA
V: TRBV7-8
D: NA
J: TRBJ1-1

CDR3: CAISDYQETQYF
DNA: TGTGCCATCAGTGACTACCAAGAGACCCAGTACTTC
length: 12
size: NA
V: TRBV10-3
D: NA
J: TRBJ2-5

CDR3: CSVRDGLNTEAFF
DNA: TGCAGCGTTCGGGACGGCTTGAACACTGAAGCTTTCTTT
length: 13
size: few
V: TRBV29-1
D: NA
J: TRBJ1-1

CDR3: CASSLRTGIDTEAFF
DNA: TGTGCCAGCAGCCTAAGGACAGGGATAGACACTGAAGCTTTCTTT
length: 15
size: NA
V: TRBV7-2
D: TRBD1
J: TRBJ1-1

CDR3: CASSQDPGAVYGYTF
DNA: TGCGCCAGCAGCCAAGATCCTGGCGCGGTGTATGGCTACACCTTC
length: 15
size: many
V: TRBV4-1
D: NA
J: TRBJ1-2

CDR3: CASSPPWGTTSTDTQYF
DNA: TGTGCCAGCAGCCCTCCATGGGGGACTACTAGCACAGATACGCAGTATTTT
length: 17
size: NA
V: TRBV9
D: TRBD2
J: TRBJ2-3

CDR3: CASSLDGGTNSPLHF
DNA: TGCGCCAGCAGCTTGGATGGCGGCACAAATTCACCCCTCCACTTT
length: 15
size: NA
V: TRBV5-1
D: NA
J: TRBJ1-6

CDR3: CASSPLMTEAFF
DNA: TGTGCCAGCAGCCCCCTCATGACTGAAGCTTTCTTT
length: 12
size: few
V: TRBV9
D: NA
J: TRBJ1-1

CDR3: CASSVIGQRTGANVLTF
DNA: TGTGCCAGCAGCGTAATTGGGCAGCGCACTGGGGCCAACGTCCTGACTTTC
length: 17
size: NA
V: TRBV7-2
D: NA
J: TRBJ2-6

CDR3: CASARGGGVSYNEQYF
DNA: TGTGCTAGTGCCCGGGGAGGGGGGGTATCCTACAATGAGCAGTACTTC
length: 16
size: NA
V: TRBV12-5
D: NA
J: TRBJ2-7

CDR3: CASRTSGVGINNEQFF
DNA: TGCGCCAGTCGGACTAGCGGGGTAGGGATAAACAATGAGCAGTTCTTC
length: 16
size: few
V: TRBV5-1
D: TRBD2
J: TRBJ2-1

CDR3: CASSSPQGTQYF
DNA: TGTGCCAGCAGCTCCCCCCAGGGTACGCAGTATTTT
length: 12
size: few
V: TRBV5-6
D: NA
J: TRBJ2-3

CDR3: CAGSVRETEQFF
DNA: TGTGCCGGCAGCGTCAGGGAAACGGAGCAGTTCTTC
length: 12
size: NA
V: TRBV9
D: NA
J: TRBJ2-1

CDR3: CASSVHPPNYNEQFF
DNA: TGTGCCAGCAGCGTCCACCCGCCAAACTACAATGAGCAGTTCTTC
length: 15
size: many
V: TRBV7-2
D: NA
J: TRBJ2-1

CDR3: CASSQTSGGADEQFF
DNA: TGTGCCAGCAGCCAGACTAGCGGGGGGGCCGATGAGCAGTTCTTC
length: 15
size: NA
V: TRBV9
D: TRBD2
J: TRBJ2-1

CDR3: CASSFATADYTF
DNA: TGTGCCAGCAGTTTCGCGACAGCGGACTACACCTTC
length: 12
size: NA
V: TRBV28
D: NA
J: TRBJ1-2

CDR3: CASRPAGLFQPQHF
DNA: TGTGCCAGCAGGCCTGCAGGGCTCTTTCAGCCCCAGCATTTT
length: 14
size: NA
V: TRBV27
D: NA
J: TRBJ1-5

CDR3: CSAPIPLAGRFEQYF
DNA: TGCAGTGCTCCAATCCCCCTAGCGGGGAGGTTCGAGCAGTACTTC
length: 15
size: few
V: TRBV20-1
D: TRBD2
J: TRBJ2-7

CDR3: CASSASWNTEAFF
DNA: TGTGCCAGCAGTGCGAGTTGGAACACTGAAGCTTTCTTT
length: 13
size: NA
V: TRBV12-3/TRBV12-4
D: NA
J: TRBJ1-1

CDR3: CASSYSSGGSYNEQYF
DNA: TGTGCCAGCAGTTACTCCTCGGGGGGGTCCTACAATGAGCAGTACTTC
length: 16
size: NA
V: TRBV6-5
D: TRBD2
J: TRBJ2-5

CDR3: CASSGGDSYIEQFF
DNA: TGCGCCAGCAGCGGAGGAGACAGCTACATTGAGCAGTTCTTC
length: 14
size: NA
V: TRBV5-1
D: NA
J: TRBJ2-1

CDR3: CASSIVLNEQFF
DNA: TGTGCCAGCAGCATAGTCCTCAATGAGCAGTTCTTC
length: 12
size: NA
V: TRBV11-1
D: NA
J: TRBJ2-1

CDR3: CASSESGDKSYEQYF
DNA: TGTGCCAGCAGTGAATCTGGGGACAAAAGCTACGAGCAGTACTTC
length: 15
size: few
V: TRBV6-1
D: NA
J: TRBJ2-7

CDR3: CASSLLWTHEAFF
DNA: TGTGCCAGCAGCTTACTCTGGACCCATGAAGCTTTCTTT
length: 13
size: few
V: TRBV7-2
D: NA
J: TRBJ1-1

CDR3: CASSGVNLGYTF
DNA: TGTGCCAGCAGCGGGGTAAACCTTGGCTACACCTTC
length: 12
size: NA
V: TRBV12-3/TRBV12-4
D: NA
J: TRBJ1-2

CDR3: CSAREGSATNEKLFF
DNA: TGCAGTGCTAGAGAAGGCAGCGCAACTAATGAAAAACTGTTTTTT
length: 15
size: NA
V: TRBV20-1
D: NA
J: TRBJ1-4

CDR3: CSVEDRGTHNEQFF
DNA: TGCAGCGTTGAAGATCGGGGGACACACAATGAGCAGTTCTTC
length: 14
size: many
V: TRBV29-1
D: NA
J: TRBJ2-1

CDR3: CASSQDSAGGLSYEQYF
DNA: TGTGCCAGCAGCCAAGACTCGGCGGGGGGGCTGTCTTACGAGCAGTACTTC
length: 17
size: few
V: TRBV14
D: TRBD2
J: TRBJ2-7

CDR3: CASSSAQGGTYNEQYF
DNA: TGTGCCAGCAGTTCAGCACAGGGGGGAACTTACAATGAGCAGTACTTC
length: 16
size: NA
V: TRBV12-3/TRBV12-4
D: TRBD1
J: TRBJ2-5

CDR3: CASSVPLGQGFADTQYF
DNA: TGTGCCAGCAGCGTCCCCTTGGGGCAGGGCTTTGCAGATACGCAGTATTTT
length: 17
size: NA
V: TRBV9
D: NA
J: TRBJ2-3

CDR3: CASSQERAETYEQYF
DNA: TGCGCCAGCAGCCAAGAGAGGGCGGAGACCTACGAGCAGTACTTC
length: 15
size: many
V: TRBV4-3
D: NA
J: TRBJ2-7

CDR3: CASSPPWGSYNEQFF
DNA: TGTGCCAGCTCACCACCTTGGGGCTCCTACAATGAGCAGTTCTTC
length: 15
size: NA
V: TRBV18
D: NA
J: TRBJ2-1

CDR3: CASSTRPVYNSPLHF
DNA: TGTGCCAGCAGCACCCGACCGGTTTATAATTCACCCCTCCACTTT
length: 15
size: NA
V: TRBV7-2
D: NA
J: TRBJ1-6

CDR3: CSARTGDYNEQFF
DNA: TGCAGTGCTAGGACAGGTGACTACAATGAGCAGTTCTTC
length: 13
size: many
V: TRBV20-1
D: NA
J: TRBJ2-1

CDR3: CASSLSGRGTEAFF
DNA: TGTGCCAGCAGCTTATCAGGGAGGGGTACTGAAGCTTTCTTT
length: 14
size: many
V: TRBV7-2
D: NA
J: TRBJ1-1